This is a list of T cell receptor beta chains from one sample in a study of CD8+CD57+ T cells in acquired aplastic anemia. TCRdb re-called the reads through MiXCR, storing one row per CDR3 protein. The sample yields roughly 170,000 distinct CDR3 sequences, roughly 50% seen once. The sequenced material came from sorted CD4+, CD8+, or CD8+CD57+ T cells (not recorded which) from PBMCs. These receptors originate from a human donor with aplastic anemia. CDR3s include the opening cysteine and the closing phenylalanine or tryptophan. A D gene is named only where the DNA matches it firmly. Only part of the rows carry a size: once, few, many, or a class if the clone is expanded.

>-|TRBJ2-7|TRBV24-1|TRBD1
TGTGCCACCAGTGCGGGTACAGGGGGCGGTTACGAGCAGTACTTC
CATSAGTGGGYEQYF
>few|TRBJ2-5|TRBV24-1|-
TGTGCCACCTCTTCAGGGCCCGAGGAGAACTCCCAAGAGACCCAGTACTTC
CATSSGPEENSQETQYF
>-|TRBJ2-1|TRBV5-1|TRBD2
TGCGCCAGCAGCTTCCTGGGTCGCGGGGGGGCCGAGCGGTATGAGCAGTTCTTC
CASSFLGRGGAERYEQFF
>-|TRBJ2-7|TRBV7-9|-
TGTGCCAGCAGCTTTAGCGGGGACAGCTCCTACGAGCAGTACTTC
CASSFSGDSSYEQYF
>few|TRBJ1-2|TRBV3-1|TRBD1
TGTGCCAGCAGCCAAGTTCAGGGGGCGCGGGGCTACACCTTC
CASSQVQGARGYTF
>-|TRBJ1-1|TRBV20-1|-
TGCAGTGCCCAAATGGGGTGGAGCGAAGCTTTCTTT
CSAQMGWSEAFF
>-|TRBJ2-7|TRBV24-1|-
TGTGCCACCAGTGAAACGGCAGGGGCTAGACCCTACGAGCAGTACTTC
CATSETAGARPYEQYF
>few|TRBJ2-7|TRBV29-1|-
TGCAGCGTTGTTGCAGGTTCCTACGAGCAGTACTTC
CSVVAGSYEQYF
>few|TRBJ2-3|TRBV25-1|-
TGTGCCAGCAGCGACCTAGGGACCTCAGATACGCAGTATTTT
CASSDLGTSDTQYF
>-|TRBJ1-1|TRBV2|-
TGTGCCAGCAGTGAGAGCGGGGGGGCAGCTGAAGCTTTCTTT
CASSESGGAAEAFF
>-|TRBJ2-2|TRBV7-3|TRBD2
TGTGCCAGCAGCCCCACTAGCGGGGCAGGGGAGCTGTTTTTT
CASSPTSGAGELFF
>many|TRBJ1-1|TRBV11-3|-
TGTGCCAGCAGCTTGCCGGACCAAGAAGCTTTCTTT
CASSLPDQEAFF
>-|TRBJ2-5|TRBV5-1|-
TGCGCCAGCAGCTTGGAAGGCATTAATGGGGAGACCCAGTACTTC
CASSLEGINGETQYF
>-|TRBJ2-7|TRBV2|TRBD2
TGTGCCAGCACAAGGGGTAGCGGGGTCGAGCAGTACTTC
CASTRGSGVEQYF
>-|TRBJ1-2|TRBV9|-
TGTGCCAGCAGCGCCAGGACCGCGGAGGACTATGGCTACACCTTC
CASSARTAEDYGYTF
>-|TRBJ1-6|TRBV9|TRBD1
TGTGCCAGCAGCGAATGGGGTCAGGGGGGGGTTAATTCACCCCTCCACTTT
CASSEWGQGGVNSPLHF
>few|TRBJ1-5|TRBV15|TRBD1
TGTGCCACCAGCAGGGCGACAGGGAACCAGCCCCAGCATTTT
CATSRATGNQPQHF
>-|TRBJ1-2|TRBV29-1|-
TGCAGCGTTGCGGCTAACTATGGCTACACCTTC
CSVAANYGYTF
>-|TRBJ1-5|TRBV2|-
TGTGCCAGCAGTGATCGGACAGATGATCAGCCCCAGCATTTT
CASSDRTDDQPQHF
>-|TRBJ2-7|TRBV20-1|TRBD2
TGCAGTGGGAAAGCGGGGGACTCCTACGAGCAGTACTTC
CSGKAGDSYEQYF
>-|TRBJ2-2|TRBV5-1|-
TGCGCCAGCAGTACAGGGAGCCCGAACACCGGGGAGCTGTTTTTT
CASSTGSPNTGELFF
>few|TRBJ1-2|TRBV24-1|-
TGTGCCACCAGTGATTCCCCAGGGGATTGGGGTGGCTACACCTTC
CATSDSPGDWGGYTF
>few|TRBJ1-2|TRBV30|-
TGTGCCTGGAGTCGTCAGGGTTTTTATGGCTACACCTTC
CAWSRQGFYGYTF
>few|TRBJ2-5|TRBV2|TRBD1
TGTGCCAGCACAAGGGACAGTGGTTTGGGGGAGACCCAGTACTTC
CASTRDSGLGETQYF
>many|TRBJ1-2|TRBV29-1|-
TGCAGCGTTGAGGTCTGGGACGGAAACTATGGCTACACCTTC
CSVEVWDGNYGYTF
>few|TRBJ2-7|TRBV5-8|TRBD1
TGTGCCAGCAGCAGGGGACAGCAACTGGCCTACGAGCAGTACTTC
CASSRGQQLAYEQYF
>-|TRBJ1-2|TRBV25-1|TRBD1
TGTGCCAGCAGTATACAGGGGATGTCCCTCTATGGCTACACCTTC
CASSIQGMSLYGYTF
>-|TRBJ2-3|TRBV19|TRBD2
TGTGCCAGTAGTATGCCCCGCCCAGCGGGGGGGCTTACGCAGTATTTT
CASSMPRPAGGLTQYF
>-|TRBJ1-1|TRBV11-2|-
TGTGCCAGCAGCCTCCCGAAGGGCCGTCTGGTGAACACTGAAGCTTTCTTT
CASSLPKGRLVNTEAFF
>-|TRBJ2-7|TRBV2|TRBD1
TGTGCCAGCAGGGGGGGACAGGGGGCCTACGAGCAGTACTTC
CASRGGQGAYEQYF
>-|TRBJ2-7|TRBV24-1|TRBD1
TGTGCCACCAGTGATTCCCGGACAGGGGACGACGAGCAGTACTTC
CATSDSRTGDDEQYF
>-|TRBJ2-7|TRBV20-1|-
TGCAGTGCTAGAGATTATACAGGGTACTACGAGCAGTACTTC
CSARDYTGYYEQYF
>-|TRBJ2-1|TRBV24-1|TRBD1
TGTGCCACCAGTGCAGGACCGGGACAGTCTTACAATGAGCAGTTCTTC
CATSAGPGQSYNEQFF
>-|TRBJ2-7|TRBV10-3|TRBD1
TGTGCCATCAGTGATATGGTGCGACAGGGACGCTACGAGCAGTACTTC
CAISDMVRQGRYEQYF
>-|TRBJ1-5|TRBV10-3|-
TGTGCCAGCAGTGTAGGGGCAGACAATCAGCCCCAGCATTTT
CASSVGADNQPQHF
>once|TRBJ2-7|TRBV7-3|-
TGTGCCAGCAGACATAACTACGAGCAGTACTTC
CASRHNYEQYF
>-|TRBJ2-7|TRBV12-1|-
TGTGCCAGCAGCTTTCCTCAATACTTC
CASSFPQYF
>-|TRBJ2-3|TRBV20-1|TRBD2
TGCAGTGCTAGAGGGGGAAGGGGTGAGCGGGAGGGCTTTCATACGCAGTATTTT
CSARGGRGEREGFHTQYF
>-|TRBJ2-7|TRBV6-1|-
TGTGCCAGCAATCCCAAAGGCGGGACACCTGCCGGTGTGTACGAGCAGTACTTC
CASNPKGGTPAGVYEQYF
>-|TRBJ1-5|TRBV19|TRBD1
TGTGCCAGTGGGGACAGGGGAAGGCATCAGCCCCAGCATTTT
CASGDRGRHQPQHF
>-|TRBJ2-5|TRBV29-1|-
TGCAGCGTTCGAAGGGACCAAGAGACCCAGTACTTC
CSVRRDQETQYF
>-|TRBJ2-5|TRBV19|TRBD1
TGTGCCAGCCGGACAGGAGAGACCCAGTACTTC
CASRTGETQYF
>-|TRBJ1-5|TRBV2|-
TGTGCCAGCAGTGACAGCTTATGGAATCAGCCCCAGCATTTT
CASSDSLWNQPQHF
>-|TRBJ1-4|TRBV12-3/TRBV12-4|-
TGTGCCAGCAGAGAGCGGGGGGGAAGGGGAGCTAATGAAAAACTGTTTTTT
CASRERGGRGANEKLFF